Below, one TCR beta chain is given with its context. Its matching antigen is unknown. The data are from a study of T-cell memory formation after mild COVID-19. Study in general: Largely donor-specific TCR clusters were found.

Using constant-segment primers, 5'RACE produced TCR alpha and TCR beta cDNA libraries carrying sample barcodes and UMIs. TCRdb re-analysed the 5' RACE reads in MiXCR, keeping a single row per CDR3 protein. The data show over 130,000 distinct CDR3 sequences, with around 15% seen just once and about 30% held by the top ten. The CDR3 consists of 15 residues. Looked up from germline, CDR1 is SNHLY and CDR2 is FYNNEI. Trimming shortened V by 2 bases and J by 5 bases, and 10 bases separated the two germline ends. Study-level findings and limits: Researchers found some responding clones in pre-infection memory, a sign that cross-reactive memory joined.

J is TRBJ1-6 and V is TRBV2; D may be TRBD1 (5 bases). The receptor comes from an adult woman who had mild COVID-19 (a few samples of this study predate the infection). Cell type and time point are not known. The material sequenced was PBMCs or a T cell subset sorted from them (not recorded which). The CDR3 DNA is TGTGCCAGCAGTGAATGGGGGATAGATAATTCACCCCTCCACTTT. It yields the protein CASSEWGIDNSPLHF.